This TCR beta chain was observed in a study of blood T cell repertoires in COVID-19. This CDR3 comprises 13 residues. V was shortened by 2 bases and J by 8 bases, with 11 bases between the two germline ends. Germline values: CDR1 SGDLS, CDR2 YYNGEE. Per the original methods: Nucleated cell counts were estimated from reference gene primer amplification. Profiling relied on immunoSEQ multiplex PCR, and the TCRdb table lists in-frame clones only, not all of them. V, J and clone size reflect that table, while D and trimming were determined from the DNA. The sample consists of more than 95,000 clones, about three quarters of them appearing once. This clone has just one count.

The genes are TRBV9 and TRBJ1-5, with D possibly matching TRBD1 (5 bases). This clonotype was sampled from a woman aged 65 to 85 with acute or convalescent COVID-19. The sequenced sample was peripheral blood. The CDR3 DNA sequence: TGTGCCAGCAGCGTCGACGTAGGGGAGCCCCAGCATTTT. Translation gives CASSVDVGEPQHF.